This T cell receptor (beta chain) was sequenced during a study of shared clonotypes between healthy human individuals. Study context: Three CD4 naive, three CD4 memory, two CD8 naive and one CD8 memory plate were used per donor.

Germline V gives CDR1 MNHNS, CDR2 SASEGT. V dropped 0 bases and J dropped 4 bases, with 18 bases sitting between them. CDR3 size: 17 residues. Here immunoSEQ multiplex PCR was the method, and the copy in TCRdb shows in-frame clones only, minus some. The sample includes 2 million to 3 million clones, 90% to 95% of them seen just once. The sequencing sample was made of naive CD4+ T cells from PBMCs. Stated subset: CD45RA+ positively selected. This TCR was recovered from a man aged 18 to 30 in good health. Some clones in this sample may be carry-over from other donors' samples. The chain joins TRBV6-1 to TRBJ1-1; D ambiguous. The CDR3 protein is CASSEASSGTGSTEAFF. In nucleotides, the CDR3 is TGTGCCAGCAGTGAAGCCTCTTCGGGAACGGGTAGCACTGAAGCTTTCTTT.